This T cell receptor beta chain was recorded in a study of T cells in localized non-small cell lung cancer (dated by TCRdb to the early 2020s). For context, the study as a whole: The study analyzed T cell repertoires of 200 to 300 early-stage NSCLC patients, comparing tumors and uninvolved tumor-adjacent lungs. All 250 or so NSCLC patients in the cohort were treatment-naive and had localized lung tumors that were resected. The mean age of the NSCLC patients was roughly 70 years, with 120 to 150 men and around 110 women. General study outcomes and caveats: Higher blood T cell density associated with longer overall survival, while higher adjacent-lung clonality associated with shorter survival. A median of 57 of the top 100 tumor clones were detected in paired uninvolved adjacent lung, and around 30 of these tumor clones were also found among the top 100 clones of the paired uninvolved adjacent lung. Uninvolved tumor-adjacent lung showed the highest T cell clonality, higher than tumor, which suggests more focused antigenic responses in the uninvolved tumor-adjacent lung. Because of the exploratory design, TCR variables were selected using unadjusted p-values without false-discovery rate correction. Because multi-region tumor sequencing was not performed, intratumor heterogeneity could not be ruled out.

A word on this clone: The clone's antigen remains unknown. No quality values exist for individual bases; no much larger clone is one base distant.

The immunoSEQ Assay was used to sequence TCR beta CDR3 regions from DNA. Per the source publication's procedure: To compute T cell density, TCR beta template counts were normalized to usable DNA, which was estimated by amplifying housekeeping genes. Richness was estimated with the preseqR package, extrapolating to 400,000 templates for PBMC samples and 120,000 templates for tissue samples. Clonality was defined as one minus Pielou's evenness. To identify tissue-enriched TCRs, differential abundance testing was run on productive amino-acid clonotypes with a minimum total count of 5 and an alpha of 0.1. The Jaccard Index and the Morisita Overlap Index were used to quantify repertoire overlap between compartments. GLIPH clustered TCR beta CDR3s with public tetramer-defined viral CDR3s; viral motifs required at least three viral sequences plus V-gene enrichment. TCRdb's version of the immuneACCESS table is confined to in-frame rearrangements and falls short of the full clone set. An unresolved V gene accounts for under half of the shortfall where checked; the remainder is of unknown origin. V and J calls and clone size are as listed in that table; D and trimming were resolved from the DNA. This sample lists about 72,000 clones; roughly four fifths were detected once. Roughly 14% of the sample is in the top ten clones.

At diagnosis, tumor, uninvolved tumor-adjacent lung and peripheral blood were collected and then preserved as a mix of FFPE and fresh-frozen material. For TCR repertoire profiling, blood samples were analyzed as peripheral blood mononuclear cells. The origin of this receptor is a female donor of 60 years or more with stage I lung adenocarcinoma. The sequenced sample was peripheral blood, obtained before any cancer treatment.

The CDR3 in this case is CASSDPQGLAGSNYEQYF. The nucleotide sequence reads TGTGCCAGCAGTGACCCCCAGGGACTAGCGGGGTCCAACTACGAGCAGTACTTC. Recombination joined TRBV6-1 with TRBJ2-7; TRBD2 lines up with 13 middle nucleotides. As encoded in the germline V gene, CDR1 is MNHNS while CDR2 is SASEGT. Spanning cysteine to phenylalanine, the CDR3 consists of 18 amino acids. The DNA shown is the 54-base CDR3, in frame from base 1. V has 3 bases trimmed and J has 3 bases trimmed; junction bases matching no gene number 11.